This T cell receptor beta chain appears in the sequencing data of a study of shared clonotypes between healthy human individuals (dated by TCRdb to about 2020). General notes on the study: The cohort included three men and a couple of women between 18 and 49 years of age. Per donor, three plates each were used for CD4 naive and CD4 memory, two for CD8 naive, and one for CD8 memory. Blood TCR repertoires of five healthy adults were deeply sequenced to estimate repertoire size and the extent of clonotype sharing between individuals. To increase sequencing depth and limit assay-specific biases, different laboratories used diverse techniques to prepare libraries and sequence TCR repertoires. Each donor's leukapheresis produced roughly between roughly 0.94 and 9.5 billion PBMCs.

CDR1 and CDR2 are read off the germline V gene (reference sequence) as MNHEY and SMNVEV. The CDR3 covers 12 residues, taking in both the cysteine and the phenylalanine. The CDR3 DNA has 36 bases and is translated from base 1. V loses 8 bases of germline sequence and J loses 1 base, and the interval between the two ends is 8 bases. General findings and caveats noted by the study authors: Approximately 5% of naive CD4, 3.5% of naive CD8, approximately 2% of memory CD4, and 0.35% to 0.5% of memory CD8 clonotypes were shared across several donors. Compared with non-shared clonotypes, the clonotypes found in all four sorted-subset donors had higher generation probabilities. Estimated clonotype richness was generally larger for naive than for memory subsets. Because the study included only a small number of donors, the genetic and exposure-history diversity represented was limited. Pairwise subsampling led to the expectation that sequencing depth would affect the degree of clonotype sharing among donors. Rarefaction of sorted-subset datasets indicated incomplete sequencing despite the large sequencing depth. Sampling was limited to blood, and TCR repertoires in tissue likely differ from TCR repertoires in blood.

Details on this clone: It lacks a known antigen. Base qualities were left out, and no much larger clone turns up one base away.

Healthy HIV-negative adults with no recently reported acute infections or vaccinations were included as donors. Only Caucasian adults living in Nashville, Tennessee, USA were represented among the donors. CD4+ T cells were enriched through magnetic negative selection, after which naive cells were positively selected on CD45RA and the remaining negative fraction served as the memory subset. Blood was obtained by leukapheresis, after which PBMCs were separated by Ficoll-Histopaque density gradient centrifugation and cryopreserved in liquid nitrogen vapor phase. Analytical flow cytometry was used to check the purity and quantity of every magnetically sorted T cell population. Each sorted fraction had its genomic DNA isolated and then quantified by UV absorbance on a Nanodrop 2000c. Using the deep immunoSEQ assay, TCR CDR3 regions were amplified from genomic DNA by multiplex PCR. Genomic DNA extracted from each cell subset was distributed evenly over all wells of several immunoSEQ 96-well plates, and each plate served as one replicate. Each replicate PCR for sorted subsets received 150 to 250 ng genomic DNA, equal to roughly 30,000 T cell genomes. The purified libraries were quantified using a Qubit 3.0 fluorometer, sized with a Bioanalyzer 2100, and then quantified again using the KAPA Library Quantification kit. Every immunoSEQ 96-well plate was sequenced on a dedicated single-read 150-cycle Illumina NextSeq 550 flow cell. The original methods were these. Because the immunoSEQ output included only junctional sequences and no quality scores, the filtering could not be the same as the filtering used for full-length reads. To assign V/J genes and CDR3, sequences were annotated using PyIR, a Python wrapper for IgBLAST v1.9, with IMGT germline references. Any read was removed if the V/J assignment was weak (E-value above 1e-6), the CDR3 was missing, or the read contained stop codons, out-of-frame junctions, or ambiguous translated residues. A V3J clonotype was defined by an identical inferred V gene, J gene, and CDR3 amino acid sequence. Percentage overlap between repertoires was calculated by dividing the number of shared unique clonotypes by the size of the smaller repertoire. RTK rarefaction, the Chao1 estimator, and Recon v2.1 estimates of unobserved clonotypes were used to assess repertoire richness. Generation probabilities were computed with OLGA for all TCRbeta clonotypes obtained by the gDNA method from several donors. TCRdb's version of the immuneACCESS table is confined to in-frame rearrangements and falls short of the full clone set. An unresolved V gene accounts for under half of the shortfall where checked; the remainder is of unknown origin. V, J and clone size reflect that table, while D and trimming were determined from the DNA. The sample table shows approximately 530,000 clones, and 95% to 97% are seen once. Around 0.067% of the sample is held by the ten biggest clonotypes.

The sequence is built from TRBV27 and TRBJ2-5, with no confidently assigned D gene. The sequencing input was naive CD4+ T cells sorted from blood. What this sample's cell subset or site label stands for: CD45RA+ positively selected. The receptor comes from a woman aged 30 to 39 in good health. The CDR3 protein: CASGSGQETQYF. The DNA reads TGTGCCAGCGGATCTGGCCAAGAGACCCAGTACTTC.